This T cell receptor beta chain was documented in a study of shared clonotypes between healthy human individuals. Between the trimmed V and J ends, which lost 5 bases and 3 bases, there was a span of 10 bases. The germline V gene encodes CDR1 SGHVS and CDR2 FNYEAQ. The CDR3 is made up of 13 amino acids. Naive-designated CD8 cells lacked CD45RO, were positively enriched for CCR7, and omitted terminally differentiated effector memory CD45RA+ cells. Genomic DNA of every subset was divided equally among multiple immunoSEQ plates. Sequenced by immunoSEQ multiplex PCR; TCRdb stores in-frame clones only, minus some. This table holds roughly 810,000 clones, about 97% found once.

This sequence was found in a man aged 25 to 40 in good health. The sequencing sample was made of naive CD8+ T cells sorted from blood. This rearrangement joins TRBV7-6 to TRBJ2-5, with D uncertain. This chain's CDR3 is CASSVTSKETQYF. CDR3 nucleotide sequence: TGTGCCAGCAGCGTGACAAGTAAAGAGACCCAGTACTTC.